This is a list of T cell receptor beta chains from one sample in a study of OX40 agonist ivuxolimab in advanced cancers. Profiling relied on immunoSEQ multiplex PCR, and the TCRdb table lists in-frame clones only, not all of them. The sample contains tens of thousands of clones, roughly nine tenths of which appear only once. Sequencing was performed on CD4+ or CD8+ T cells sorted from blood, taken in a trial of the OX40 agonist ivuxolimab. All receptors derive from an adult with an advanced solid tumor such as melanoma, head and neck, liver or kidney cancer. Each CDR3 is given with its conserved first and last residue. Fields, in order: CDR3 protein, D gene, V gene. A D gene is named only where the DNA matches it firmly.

cdr3_aa: CASTGTAASYEQYF; d_call: TRBD1; v_call: TRBV6-1
cdr3_aa: CASSLTSGRGVEQYF; d_call: TRBD2; v_call: TRBV7-2
cdr3_aa: CATHNGIRDTQYF; d_call: .; v_call: TRBV28
cdr3_aa: CASSLGDYYNEQFF; d_call: TRBD2; v_call: TRBV7-3
cdr3_aa: CASSPRTMTGDTQYF; d_call: .; v_call: TRBV18
cdr3_aa: CASSSIAGAERQYF; d_call: TRBD2; v_call: TRBV19
cdr3_aa: CASKTRGSGANVLTF; d_call: .; v_call: TRBV27
cdr3_aa: CASNRRLRVPGTEAFF; d_call: .; v_call: TRBV21-1
cdr3_aa: CASSVRTSQETQYF; d_call: .; v_call: TRBV2
cdr3_aa: CASSFGGGTVNTEAFF; d_call: .; v_call: TRBV5-1
cdr3_aa: CASSGSNSRRQETQYF; d_call: .; v_call: TRBV5-1
cdr3_aa: CASRYTGGQETQYF; d_call: TRBD1; v_call: TRBV6-1
cdr3_aa: CASGRDSQGGYTF; d_call: TRBD1; v_call: TRBV2
cdr3_aa: CASSLVQGSTGELFF; d_call: TRBD1; v_call: TRBV5-1
cdr3_aa: CASSSALTEAFF; d_call: .; v_call: TRBV7-7
cdr3_aa: CAWSVHLLAVQETQYF; d_call: TRBD2; v_call: TRBV30
cdr3_aa: CARSLVQSRRNYGYTF; d_call: .; v_call: TRBV4-2
cdr3_aa: CASIRDSHVGNQPQHF; d_call: .; v_call: TRBV19
cdr3_aa: CASSSGLADEQYF; d_call: TRBD2; v_call: TRBV7-3
cdr3_aa: CASTSWGAMGTQYF; d_call: .; v_call: TRBV28
cdr3_aa: CASSHQNTGELFF; d_call: .; v_call: TRBV6-5
cdr3_aa: CASSSGRGNSPLHF; d_call: .; v_call: TRBV6-6
cdr3_aa: CASSIDRSYGYTF; d_call: .; v_call: TRBV19
cdr3_aa: CAGGQGYGYTF; d_call: TRBD1; v_call: TRBV30
cdr3_aa: CASSLGTGADNEQFF; d_call: TRBD1; v_call: TRBV5-1
cdr3_aa: CASRGQGGLNEQFF; d_call: TRBD1; v_call: TRBV6-5
cdr3_aa: CASSLYPSVGLAGLQETQYF; d_call: TRBD2; v_call: TRBV27
cdr3_aa: CASSGNSRGEQYF; d_call: .; v_call: TRBV10-1
cdr3_aa: CASRPRGRTGELFF; d_call: .; v_call: TRBV6-1
cdr3_aa: CASRSDSAGIYGYTF; d_call: .; v_call: TRBV6-5
cdr3_aa: CASSLSVKDGYTF; d_call: .; v_call: TRBV5-5